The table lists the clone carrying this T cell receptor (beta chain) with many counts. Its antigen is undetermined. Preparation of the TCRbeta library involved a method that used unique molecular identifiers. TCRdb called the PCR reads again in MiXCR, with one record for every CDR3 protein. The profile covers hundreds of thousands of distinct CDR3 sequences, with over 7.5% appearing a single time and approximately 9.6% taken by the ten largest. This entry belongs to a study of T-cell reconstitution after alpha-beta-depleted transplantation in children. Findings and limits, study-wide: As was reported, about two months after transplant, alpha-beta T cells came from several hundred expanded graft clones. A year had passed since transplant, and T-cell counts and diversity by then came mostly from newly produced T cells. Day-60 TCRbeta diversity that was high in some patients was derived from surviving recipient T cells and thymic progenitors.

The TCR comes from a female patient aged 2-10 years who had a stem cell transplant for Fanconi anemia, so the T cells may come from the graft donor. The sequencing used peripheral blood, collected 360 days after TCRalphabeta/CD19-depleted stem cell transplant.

The CDR3 here is CSVAGLKAGTRTDTQYF. DNA for the CDR3: TGCAGCGTTGCCGGCCTGAAGGCGGGAACCCGCACAGATACGCAGTATTTT. This chain joins TRBV29-1 and TRBJ2-3; D is possibly TRBD2 (6 bases). Germline V gene data show CDR1 as SQVTM and CDR2 as ANQGSEA. Trimming took 4 bases from V and 1 from J, leaving 21 bases between them. CDR3 length: 17 amino acids.